The 10 T cell receptor beta chains below come from one sample, sequenced in a study of T cell responses to AZD1222 COVID-19 vaccine. The repertoire was sequenced with immunoSEQ multiplex PCR; TCRdb's copy has only in-frame clones and lacks some. Of 110,000 or so clones in the sample, around 90% were seen once. Sequenced material: peripheral blood, taken on day 0 of MenACWY control vaccination. These receptors originate from an adult in good health.

CDR3 coding DNA: TGTGCCAGTAGTATGGGCGGGGGACCCACAGATACGCAGTATTTT. This gives the protein CASSMGGGPTDTQYF. This chain joins TRBV19 and TRBJ2-3, with 7 bases aligning to TRBD2. J lost 2 bases, V lost 3 bases, and 5 bases had no gene match. Germline V gene sequence: CDR1 LNHDA, CDR2 SQIVND (reference sequence). This CDR3 contains 15 residues.

The chain employs TRBV2 and TRBJ1-2; D may be TRBD1 (5 bases). Germline loops: CDR1 SNHLY, CDR2 FYNNEI. V shed 2 bases and J shed 2 bases, with 6 bases lying between them. The CDR3 consists of 13 residues. The DNA of the CDR3 is TGTGCCAGCAGTGAACAGGGAAACTATGGCTACACCTTC. Protein product: CASSEQGNYGYTF.

This clone occurred once. V and J are TRBV19 and TRBJ2-5; 7 bases line up with TRBD1. CDR3 length: 15 amino acids. V shed 5 bases, J shed 1 base, and the junction held 7 bases outside the gene matches. Germline-derived CDR1 and CDR2 are LNHDA and SQIVND (reference sequence). The CDR3 region is CASSARTGIQETQYF. In nucleotides, the CDR3 is TGTGCCAGTAGTGCCCGGACAGGCATCCAAGAGACCCAGTACTTC.

The chain uses TRBV19 and TRBJ2-7, with D perhaps TRBD2 (5 bases). V was shortened by 5 bases and J by 5 bases, with 13 bases between the two germline ends. This CDR3 has 13 amino acids. Germline CDR1 is LNHDA and CDR2 is SQIVND (reference sequence). The CDR3 is CASSARGHDEQYF. CDR3 sequence (DNA): TGTGCCAGTAGTGCCCGGGGTCACGACGAGCAGTACTTC.

The chain has TRBV6-5 and TRBJ1-2, with D perhaps TRBD1 (6 bases). The CDR3 loop spans 13 amino acids. V lost 6 bases and J 6 bases, leaving 14 bases between the germline ends. Germline CDR1 and CDR2: MNHEY and SVGAGI. The CDR3 DNA is TGTGCCAGCAGCTACAGGGTCGGGGATGGCTACACCTTC. Residues: CASSYRVGDGYTF.

The V gene is TRBV6-2 or TRBV6-3, the J gene TRBJ1-5; D possibly corresponds to TRBD1 (6 bases). Trimming cost V 2 bases and J 7 bases, with 18 bases left between them. The germline V gene encodes CDR1 MNHEY and CDR2 SVGEGT. The CDR3 spans 16 residues. The CDR3 loop reads CASSYTPQGLGQPQHF. CDR3 coding DNA: TGTGCCAGCAGTTACACCCCCCAGGGGCTCGGGCAGCCCCAGCATTTT.

The chain employs TRBV4-1 and TRBJ2-7; 9 nucleotides match TRBD2. This CDR3 has 15 amino acids. Germline CDR1 is MGHRA and CDR2 is YSYEKL. With V trimmed by 6 bases and J by 7 bases, 13 bases remained unmatched. CDR3 in amino acids: CASRAVLAGIGEQYF. The CDR3 DNA reads TGCGCCAGCAGGGCCGTTCTAGCGGGGATAGGGGAGCAGTACTTC.

This clone was found once. The chain uses TRBV7-2 and TRBJ2-7; TRBD2 matches at 12 bases. CDR3 length: 17 amino acids. The germline V gene encodes CDR1 SGHTA and CDR2 FQGNSA. V shed 1 base and J 2 bases; nucleotides not matched to a gene: 6. CDR3 loop: CASSLGLAGGTAYEQYF. The CDR3 coding sequence is TGTGCCAGCAGCTTAGGGCTAGCGGGGGGGACCGCCTACGAGCAGTACTTC. The full variable domain, completed using reference TRBV7-2 and TRBJ2-7, is GAGVSQSPSNKVTEKGKDVELRCDPISGHTALYWYRQSLGQGLEFLIYFQGNSAPDKSGLPSDRFSAERTGGSVSTLTIQRTQQEDSAVYLCASSLGLAGGTAYEQYFGPGTRLTVT.

V is TRBV3-1 (or the pseudogene TRBV3-2) and J is TRBJ2-1, with D possibly being TRBD1 or TRBD2 (5 bases each). Per germline, CDR1 LGHDT and CDR2 YNNKEL (reference sequence). This CDR3 is 14 amino acids long. V lost 2 bases and J lost 6, with 11 bases in between. Here the CDR3 reads CASSQQTGTNEQFF. Here the CDR3 DNA reads TGTGCCAGCAGCCAACAAACGGGGACCAATGAGCAGTTCTTC.

The rearrangement uses TRBV28 and TRBJ1-2; 8 bases agree with TRBD1. J was trimmed by 7 bases and V by 4 bases; bases with no gene match: 8. The CDR3 runs 14 residues. Germline V lookup: CDR1 MDHEN, CDR2 SYDVKM. The CDR3 reads CASSSPGQGGGYTF. CDR3 DNA: TGTGCCAGCAGTTCCCCCGGACAGGGAGGTGGCTACACCTTC.